This T cell receptor (beta chain) was sequenced for a study of shared clonotypes between healthy human individuals. Findings and limits, study-wide: Clonotype sharing across several donors was observed for around 4.5% of naive CD4 clonotypes. The genetic and exposure-history diversity represented was limited by few donors. Among the subsets, naive ones generally showed larger estimated richness than memory ones. Donor clonotype sharing was expected to depend on sequencing depth.

Measured with immunoSEQ multiplex PCR; TCRdb has only the in-frame clones, and not every one. This sample has roughly 1,800,000 clones; about 94% occur once, and the top ten carry 1% to 1.5%. A single count supports this clone. Its target is not known. Naive CD8 cells comprised CD45RO-negative, CCR7-positively selected cells, excluding terminally differentiated effector memory CD45RA+ cells. The specimen was naive CD8+ T cells sorted from blood. This sequence originates from a young man in good health.

CDR3 loop: CASSPTTGAATNEKLFF. The DNA of the CDR3 is TGCGCCAGCAGCCCTACGACAGGAGCGGCAACTAATGAAAAACTGTTTTTT. This chain links TRBV5-1 with TRBJ1-4; the D gene is possibly TRBD1 (6 bases). The V gene's germline CDR1 is SGHRS and CDR2 YFSETQ. This CDR3 spans 17 amino acids. Trimming took off 4 bases at V and 0 bases at J, with 16 bases between the two ends.